Listed here are 26 T cell receptor beta chains from one sample, sequenced in a study of blood T cell repertoires in COVID-19 (dated by TCRdb to the early 2020s). Receptor libraries were prepared by the immunoSEQ multiplex PCR assay. Imported from immuneACCESS, the table was reduced by TCRdb to in-frame sequences with V and J called. These copies leave out some clones; in studies compared against another copy, an unresolved V gene accounts for under half, and the cause of the remainder is not known. This sample has about 25,000 clones in its table, and roughly 87% of those were observed once. The ten most abundant clones make up about 8.8% of the sample. Sequencing was carried out using peripheral blood. The receptors stem from a man between 65 and 85 years old with acute or convalescent COVID-19.

J is TRBJ1-2 and V is TRBV28; the match to TRBD1 covers 12 bases. There are 12 residues in the CDR3. The germline V gene has CDR1 MDHEN and CDR2 SYDVKM. CDR3 sequence: CGIGDRGLGYTF. CDR3 in DNA: TGTGGTATCGGGGACAGGGGGCTTGGCTACACCTTC.

The chain combines TRBV27 with TRBJ2-1; 8 bases match TRBD2. Germline V gene lookup returns CDR1 MNHEY and CDR2 SMNVEV (reference sequence). This CDR3 has 18 residues. Trimming took 6 bases from V and 2 from J; bases not matched to a gene: 15. The CDR3 DNA reads TGTGCCAGCAGCGACCCGGGACTAGAATTCCAAGCCTACAATGAGCAGTTCTTC. It specifies CASSDPGLEFQAYNEQFF.

The chain couples TRBV2 to TRBJ1-2, with D perhaps TRBD1 (5 bases). The CDR3 contains 14 residues. Germline V gene data show CDR1 as SNHLY and CDR2 as FYNNEI. Trimming pared 0 bases from V and 5 bases from J, leaving 10 bases between. The DNA for the CDR3 is TGTGCCAGCAGTGAAGCCCAGGGACTTTATGGCTACACCTTC. Amino acids: CASSEAQGLYGYTF.

The J gene is TRBJ1-2, the V gene TRBV5-1; D is uncertain. V dropped 4 bases and J dropped 1 base, with 17 bases sitting between them. Germline assignment: CDR1 SGHRS and CDR2 YFSETQ. The CDR3 loop spans 16 amino acids. In DNA form, the CDR3 reads TGCGCCAGCAGCCTGGGCTTAGCGGGGTATAACTATGGCTACACCTTC. Its translation is CASSLGLAGYNYGYTF.

V is TRBV30 and J is TRBJ1-6; D is possibly TRBD1 (5 bases). With 3 bases removed from V and 5 bases from J, the gap between germline ends came to 11 bases. This CDR3 is built from 14 residues. Germline values: CDR1 GTSNPN, CDR2 SVGIG (reference sequence). The CDR3 protein is CAWRVGGDNSPLHF. CDR3 DNA: TGTGCCTGGAGGGTCGGGGGGGATAATTCACCCCTCCACTTT.

This clone was observed once. The chain has TRBV2 and TRBJ2-5; D possibly corresponds to TRBD2 (6 bases). Germline V lookup: CDR1 SNHLY, CDR2 FYNNEI. The germline V and J ends were trimmed by 5 bases and 4 bases, with 11 bases remaining between them. This CDR3 has 13 residues. CDR3 loop: CASSRTGGETQYF. The DNA of the CDR3 is TGTGCCAGCAGTCGGACCGGGGGAGAGACCCAGTACTTC.

This clone was seen a single time. The V call is TRBV19, the J call TRBJ2-7; TRBD1 is a possible D gene (6 bases). V dropped 6 bases and J dropped 2 bases, with 14 bases sitting between them. The germline V gene has CDR1 LNHDA and CDR2 SQIVND (reference sequence). The CDR3 is 14 amino acids. CDR3 amino acids: CASRQGPTAYEQYF. CDR3 nucleotide sequence: TGTGCCAGTAGACAGGGACCGACCGCCTACGAGCAGTACTTC. The entire variable domain, with the rest obtained from reference TRBV19 and TRBJ2-7, is as follows: DGGITQSPKYLFRKEGQNVTLSCEQNLNHDAMYWYRQDPGQGLRLIYYSQIVNDFQKGDIAEGYSVSREKKESFPLTVTSAQKNPTAFYLCASRQGPTAYEQYFGPGTRLTVT.

The rearrangement uses TRBV4-2 and TRBJ1-5; 9 bases are shared with TRBD1. J lost 0 bases, V lost 4 bases, and 10 bases had no gene match. The V gene's germline CDR1 is LGHNA and CDR2 YNFKEQ. The CDR3 has 18 residues. As DNA, the CDR3 is TGTGCCAGCAGCCTAGGGACAGGGCTTTCCTATAGCAATCAGCCCCAGCATTTT. It yields the protein CASSLGTGLSYSNQPQHF.

The V gene is TRBV6-4, the J gene TRBJ2-3, with D possibly TRBD1 on 6 matching bases. The ends were cut back, 0 bases at V and 0 bases at J, with 10 bases in the middle. Germline CDR1 and CDR2: MRHNA and SNTAGT. This CDR3 has 16 amino acids. The chain's CDR3 is CASSDSGADSTDTQYF. CDR3 nucleotides: TGTGCCAGCAGTGACTCGGGGGCAGATAGCACAGATACGCAGTATTTT.

The gene calls are TRBV4-1 and TRBJ1-4, with TRBD1 matching 10 bases. V shed 3 bases and J 6 bases; nucleotides not matched to a gene: 7. CDR3 size: 16 residues. The germline CDR1 and CDR2 sequences are MGHRA and YSYEKL. CDR3 region: CASSQTGTGVDEKLFF. In DNA, the CDR3 is TGCGCCAGCAGCCAGACCGGGACAGGGGTAGATGAAAAACTGTTTTTT.

V gene TRBV3-1 (or the pseudogene TRBV3-2) combines with J gene TRBJ1-3; no clear D. Germline V gene lookup returns CDR1 LGHDT and CDR2 YNNKEL (reference sequence). The CDR3 runs 15 residues. V was trimmed by 1 base and J by 0 bases, leaving 7 bases between them. The CDR3 DNA reads TGTGCCAGCAGCCAAGGAACAGCCTCTGGAAACACCATATATTTT. This gives the protein CASSQGTASGNTIYF.

The rearrangement joins TRBV2 to TRBJ1-5; 10 bases are a match to TRBD1. V was pared by 6 bases and J by 5 bases, with 4 bases of the junction left unmatched. Germline V lookup: CDR1 SNHLY, CDR2 FYNNEI. There are 14 residues in the CDR3. CDR3 bases: TGTGCCAGCAGCGGAGACAGGGGGCATCAGCCCCAGCATTTT. Its translation is CASSGDRGHQPQHF.

The chain has TRBV5-6 and TRBJ2-2; TRBD2 aligns across 11 bases. CDR1 and CDR2 from the germline V gene are SGHDT and YYEEEE. The CDR3 loop spans 17 amino acids. J gave up 2 bases and V 0 bases, and 3 bases lay outside the gene matches. The CDR3 DNA follows: TGTGCCAGCAGCTTGGGACTAGCGGGGCTTAACACCGGGGAGCTGTTTTTT. Its protein product is CASSLGLAGLNTGELFF.

V usage is TRBV7-5 and J usage is TRBJ1-1; TRBD1 was called by the table and not checked on the DNA. TRBV7-5 is described as a pseudogene. This CDR3 region has 17 residues. CDR3: CVRSYVRGPLKNTEAFF. The CDR3 DNA sequence: TGTGTCAGAAGCTACGTCAGGGGGCCCTTGAAGAACACTGAAGCTTTCTTT.

This clone occurred once. The genes are TRBV18 and TRBJ2-5; a weak D match, TRBD2 (5 bases). CDR1 and CDR2 from the germline V gene are KGHSH and LQKENI. CDR3 length: 14 residues. The V end lost 2 bases, the J end lost 5 bases, and 12 bases lay between the germline ends. The CDR3 protein is CASSPSAVGETQYF. CDR3 DNA sequence: TGTGCCAGCTCACCATCAGCGGTAGGGGAGACCCAGTACTTC.

The chain carries TRBV11-3 and TRBJ2-7; D possibly corresponds to TRBD2 (6 bases). This CDR3 is 14 amino acids long. The V and J ends lost 0 bases and 6 bases respectively, with 12 bases between them. Germline values: CDR1 SGHNT, CDR2 YENEEA. The CDR3 region is CASSLDRRDSEQYF. CDR3 DNA sequence: TGTGCCAGCAGCTTAGATCGGCGGGACTCCGAGCAGTACTTC.

The J gene is TRBJ1-2, the V gene TRBV29-1, with D possibly matching TRBD1 (5 bases). Germline assignment: CDR1 SQVTM and CDR2 ANQGSEA. This CDR3 spans 13 amino acids. Trimming pared 4 bases from V and 4 bases from J, leaving 13 bases between. The CDR3 loop is CSVARGQAYGYTF. CDR3 DNA sequence: TGCAGCGTTGCGAGAGGACAAGCCTATGGCTACACCTTC.

V gene TRBV2 combines with J gene TRBJ2-2, with 8 bases lining up with TRBD2. This CDR3 has 15 amino acids. Germline lookup yields CDR1 SNHLY and CDR2 FYNNEI. V gave up 10 bases and J gave up 0 bases; unmatched junction bases: 7. The CDR3 loop is CATHSSGSNTGELFF. The CDR3 DNA is TGTGCCACCCACTCTAGCGGGTCGAACACCGGGGAGCTGTTTTTT. Drawing the rest from reference TRBV2 and TRBJ2-2, the complete variable domain is EPEVTQTPSHQVTQMGQEVILRCVPISNHLYFYWYRQILGQKVEFLVSFYNNEISEKSEIFDDQFSVERPDGSNFTLKIRSTKLEDSAMYFCATHSSGSNTGELFFGEGSRLTVL.

This chain connects TRBV2 to TRBJ2-7; TRBD2 might be the D (5 bases). CDR1 SNHLY and CDR2 FYNNEI come from the germline V gene. V was trimmed by 3 bases and J by 3 bases, leaving 9 bases between them. CDR3 length equals 13 residues. The CDR3 coding sequence is TGTGCCAGCAGTGAGCGGGCTCTCTACGAGCAGTACTTC. Protein sequence: CASSERALYEQYF.

This rearrangement joins TRBV3-1 (or the pseudogene TRBV3-2) to TRBJ1-1; 9 positions agree with TRBD1. CDR1 and CDR2 (germline): LGHDT, YNNKEL (reference sequence). V lost 4 bases and J lost 4; bases outside the gene matches: 4. CDR3 size: 14 residues. CDR3 sequence reads: CASSRGTGTTEAFF. CDR3 nucleotides: TGTGCCAGCAGCCGTGGGACAGGGACCACTGAAGCTTTCTTT.

This chain connects TRBV5-1 to TRBJ1-2, with D unclear. The germline V gene encodes CDR1 SGHRS and CDR2 YFSETQ. The CDR3 consists of 14 residues. V dropped 5 bases and J dropped 1 base, with 12 bases sitting between them. DNA for the CDR3: TGCGCCAGCAGAGAGAATACAGTTAACTATGGCTACACCTTC. Translating gives CASRENTVNYGYTF.

This clone was found a few times. The chain joins TRBV2 to TRBJ1-4; 7 nucleotides line up with TRBD1. Unmatched junction bases numbered 5, after V lost 2 bases and J lost 5 bases. The CDR3 loop spans 15 amino acids. Germline V gives CDR1 SNHLY, CDR2 FYNNEI. This CDR3 is CASSESGGMNEKLFF. The CDR3 DNA is TGTGCCAGCAGTGAATCAGGGGGAATGAATGAAAAACTGTTTTTT.

About this clone itself: One end of the junction does not line up with germline, which may come from a read error. J is TRBJ1-2 and V is TRBV2; TRBD1 matches 7 bases. CDR3 size: 12 residues. Per germline, CDR1 SNHLY and CDR2 FYNNEI. The CDR3 loop reads CASSDPDRLLTF. CDR3 in DNA: TGTGCCAGCAGTGACCCGGACAGGTTATTGACTTTC. Together with reference TRBV2 and TRBJ1-2, the CDR3 gives the full variable domain: EPEVTQTPSHQVTQMGQEVILRCVPISNHLYFYWYRQILGQKVEFLVSFYNNEISEKSEIFDDQFSVERPDGSNFTLKIRSTKLEDSAMYFCASSDPDRLLTFGSGTRLTVV.

V and J are TRBV2 and TRBJ2-1, with TRBD2 identical over 9 bases. Unmatched junction bases numbered 8, after V lost 7 bases and J lost 4 bases. Germline lookup yields CDR1 SNHLY and CDR2 FYNNEI. The CDR3 has 15 amino acids. CDR3 amino acids: CASTLSGRSYNEQFF. In DNA, the CDR3 is TGTGCCAGCACCCTCAGCGGGAGGTCATACAATGAGCAGTTCTTC. Together with reference TRBV2 and TRBJ2-1, the CDR3 gives the full variable domain: EPEVTQTPSHQVTQMGQEVILRCVPISNHLYFYWYRQILGQKVEFLVSFYNNEISEKSEIFDDQFSVERPDGSNFTLKIRSTKLEDSAMYFCASTLSGRSYNEQFFGPGTRLTVL.

V and J are TRBV28 and TRBJ2-5, with 10 positions matching TRBD2. Looked up from germline, CDR1 is MDHEN and CDR2 is SYDVKM. CDR3 length: 15 amino acids. V lost 4 bases to trimming and J lost 5 bases; unmatched junction nucleotides: 7. The CDR3 protein is CASSSQLAGVETQYF. The CDR3 coding sequence is TGTGCCAGCAGTTCTCAGCTAGCGGGAGTCGAGACCCAGTACTTC.

This chain links TRBV6-5 with TRBJ1-6; TRBD1 aligns across 7 bases. Germline assignment: CDR1 MNHEY and CDR2 SVGAGI. V was clipped by 7 bases and J by 4 bases; unmatched bases: 7. CDR3 length: 15 residues. CDR3 coding DNA: TGTGCCAGCAACCGGGGACAGAGTTATAATTCACCCCTCCACTTT. It codes for CASNRGQSYNSPLHF.